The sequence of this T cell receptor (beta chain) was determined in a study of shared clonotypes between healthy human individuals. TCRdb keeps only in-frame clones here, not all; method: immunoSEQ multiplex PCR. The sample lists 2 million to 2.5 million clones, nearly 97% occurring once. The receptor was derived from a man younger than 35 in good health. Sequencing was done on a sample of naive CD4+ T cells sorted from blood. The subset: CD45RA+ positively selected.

The CDR3 sequence: CAISDGTSKFF. The CDR3 DNA is TGTGCCATCAGTGATGGGACTAGCAAGTTCTTC. The chain has TRBV10-3 and TRBJ2-1, with 9 bases fitting TRBD2. V gave up 3 bases and J gave up 14 bases; unmatched junction bases: 2. This CDR3 is 11 amino acids long. Germline assignment: CDR1 ENHRY and CDR2 SYGVKD.